This T cell receptor beta chain emerged from a study of naive and memory T cell subsets. The treatment was: skin biopsy from PPD injection site in Mantoux-positive individual. A UMI-containing oligonucleotide was joined by 3' ligation to the TCR cDNA template. Trimming shortened V by 0 bases and J by 5 bases, and 10 bases separated the two germline ends. This CDR3 region has 14 residues. This clonotype was seen more than once but under ten times. Its antigen is undetermined. Amplification of ligated cDNA took four PCR rounds with SP2 and nested alpha and beta constant primers. Each CDR3 protein is one row after TCRdb ran MiXCR on the UMI-ligation and nested PCR reads. This sample has around 35,000 distinct CDR3 sequences; more than 9.5% occur once, and the top ten carry roughly 3.6%. Study-wide results and caveats: Delayed type IV hypersensitivity infiltration was taken to explain higher tuberculin-site TCR counts.

The TCR was taken from an adult in good health. The rearrangement joins TRBV12-3 or TRBV12-4 to TRBJ2-5, with a possible D match to TRBD1 (5 bases). The material sequenced was skin, taken from a tuberculin skin test site. The CDR3 region has the DNA TGTGCCAGCAGTTTAGCGGGGCATGTGGAGACCCAGTACTTC. Translating it yields CASSLAGHVETQYF.